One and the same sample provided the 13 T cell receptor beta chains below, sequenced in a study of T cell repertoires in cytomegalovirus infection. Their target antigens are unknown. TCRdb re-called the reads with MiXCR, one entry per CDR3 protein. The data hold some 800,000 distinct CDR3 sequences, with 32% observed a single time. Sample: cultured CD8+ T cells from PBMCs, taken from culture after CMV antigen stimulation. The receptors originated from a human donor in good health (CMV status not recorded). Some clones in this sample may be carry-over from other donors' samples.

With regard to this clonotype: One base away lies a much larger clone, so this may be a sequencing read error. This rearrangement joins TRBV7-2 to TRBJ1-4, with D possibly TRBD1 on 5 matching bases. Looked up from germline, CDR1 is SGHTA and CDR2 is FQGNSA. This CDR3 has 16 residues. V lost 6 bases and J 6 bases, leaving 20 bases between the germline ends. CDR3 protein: CASSSLPGAADEKLFF. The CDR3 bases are TGTGCCAGCAGTTCACTCCCCGGGGCAGCTGATGAAAAACTGTTTTTT. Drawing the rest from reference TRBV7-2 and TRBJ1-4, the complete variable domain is GAGVSQSPSNKVTEKGKDVELRCDPISGHTALYWYRQSLGQGLEFLIYFQGNSAPDKSGLPSDRFSAERTGGSVSTLTIQRTQQEDSAVYLCASSSLPGAADEKLFFGSGTQLSVL.

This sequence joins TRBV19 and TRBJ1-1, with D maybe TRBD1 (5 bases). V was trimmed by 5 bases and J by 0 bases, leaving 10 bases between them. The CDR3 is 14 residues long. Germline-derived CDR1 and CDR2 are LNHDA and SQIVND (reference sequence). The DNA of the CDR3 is TGTGCCAGTAGTGGGGGGACTGTGAACACTGAAGCTTTCTTT. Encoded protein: CASSGGTVNTEAFF.

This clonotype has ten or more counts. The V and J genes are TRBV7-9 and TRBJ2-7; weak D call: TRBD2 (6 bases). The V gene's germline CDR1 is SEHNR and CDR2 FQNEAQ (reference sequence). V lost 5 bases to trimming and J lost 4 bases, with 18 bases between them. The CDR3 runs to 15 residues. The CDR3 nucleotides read TGTGCCAGCAGCCCCCCTTTTGGAGGGCGGTACGAGCAGTACTTC. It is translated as CASSPPFGGRYEQYF.

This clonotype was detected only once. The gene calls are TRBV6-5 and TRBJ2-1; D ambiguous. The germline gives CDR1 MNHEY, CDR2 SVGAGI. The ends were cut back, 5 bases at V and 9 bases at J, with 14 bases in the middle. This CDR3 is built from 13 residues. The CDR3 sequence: CASSKGPIAEQFF. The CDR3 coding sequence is TGTGCCAGCAGTAAGGGTCCAATCGCTGAGCAGTTCTTC.

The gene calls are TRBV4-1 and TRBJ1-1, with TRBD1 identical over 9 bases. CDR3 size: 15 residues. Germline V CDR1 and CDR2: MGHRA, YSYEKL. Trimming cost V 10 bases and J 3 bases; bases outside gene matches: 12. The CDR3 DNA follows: TGCGCCACCAGGGACAGGGCGACTGTGGACACTGAAGCTTTCTTT. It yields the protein CATRDRATVDTEAFF.

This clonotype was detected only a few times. The CDR3 DNA sequence: TGCGCCAGCAGCCAGGATCCCGGACTAGGGGGGGGAGACCAGTACTTC. This gives the protein CASSQDPGLGGGDQYF. The chain couples TRBV4-1 to TRBJ2-5, with D possibly matching TRBD2 (7 bases). The ends were cut back, 3 bases at V and 10 bases at J, with 24 bases in the middle. CDR1 and CDR2 (germline): MGHRA, YSYEKL. CDR3 length equals 16 residues.

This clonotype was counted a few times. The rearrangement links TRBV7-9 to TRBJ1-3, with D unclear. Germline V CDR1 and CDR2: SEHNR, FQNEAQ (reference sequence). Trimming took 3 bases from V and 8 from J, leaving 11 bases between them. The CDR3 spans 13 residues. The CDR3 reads CASSFNRADTIYF. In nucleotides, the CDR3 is TGTGCCAGCAGCTTTAACAGAGCCGACACCATATATTTT.

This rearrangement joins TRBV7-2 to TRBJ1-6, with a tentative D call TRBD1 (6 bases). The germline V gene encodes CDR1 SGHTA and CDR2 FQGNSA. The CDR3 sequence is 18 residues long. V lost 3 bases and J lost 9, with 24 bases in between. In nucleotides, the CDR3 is TGTGCCAGCAGCTTGGACGCGTCAAGGGGGTTGGGAACTTCACCCCTCCACTTT. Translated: CASSLDASRGLGTSPLHF.

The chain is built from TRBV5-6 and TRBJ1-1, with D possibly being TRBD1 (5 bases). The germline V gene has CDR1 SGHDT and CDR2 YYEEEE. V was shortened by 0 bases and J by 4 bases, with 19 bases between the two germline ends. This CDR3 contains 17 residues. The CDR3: CASSLGRLVGLGTEAFF. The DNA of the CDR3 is TGTGCCAGCAGCTTGGGCCGCCTTGTGGGGCTGGGCACTGAAGCTTTCTTT.

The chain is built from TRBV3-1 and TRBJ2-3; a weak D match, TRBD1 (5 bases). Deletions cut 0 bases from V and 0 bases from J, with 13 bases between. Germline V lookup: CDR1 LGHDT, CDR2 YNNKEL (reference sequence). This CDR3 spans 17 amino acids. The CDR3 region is CASSQDVLGPSTDTQYF. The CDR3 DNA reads TGTGCCAGCAGCCAAGATGTCCTGGGGCCTAGCACAGATACGCAGTATTTT.

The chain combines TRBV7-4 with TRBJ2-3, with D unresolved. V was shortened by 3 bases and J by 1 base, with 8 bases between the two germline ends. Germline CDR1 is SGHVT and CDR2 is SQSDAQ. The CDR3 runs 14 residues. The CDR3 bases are TGTGCCAGCAGCTTTACGACCCGCACAGATACGCAGTATTTT. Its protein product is CASSFTTRTDTQYF.

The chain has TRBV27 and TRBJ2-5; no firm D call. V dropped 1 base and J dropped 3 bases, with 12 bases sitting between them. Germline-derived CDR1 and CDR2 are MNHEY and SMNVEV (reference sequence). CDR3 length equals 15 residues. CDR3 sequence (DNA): TGTGCCAGCAGTTTATTGGGTCAGACAAAAGAGACCCAGTACTTC. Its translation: CASSLLGQTKETQYF.

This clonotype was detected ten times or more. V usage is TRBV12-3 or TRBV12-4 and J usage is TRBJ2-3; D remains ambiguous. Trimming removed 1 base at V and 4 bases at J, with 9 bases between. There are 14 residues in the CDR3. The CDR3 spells CASSLGSPADTQYF. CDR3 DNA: TGTGCCAGCAGTTTAGGCTCCCCAGCAGATACGCAGTATTTT.